The 25 T cell receptor beta chains reported below all come from one sample, sequenced in a study of blood T cell repertoires in COVID-19 (dated by TCRdb to 2020 to 2021). Library preparation used the immunoSEQ multiplex PCR assay. TCRdb took this table from immuneACCESS and kept in-frame rearrangements with V and J called. Such tables lack part of the clones; where checked against another copy, unresolved V genes explain under half of the gap, and the rest is unexplained. In all, the sample holds around 180,000 clones, and about 85% of those were seen once. Of the sample, about 6.9% is held by the ten largest clones. What was sequenced was peripheral blood. The receptors stem from a man older than 75 with COVID-19, enrolled during active disease.

This clone was seen once. The chain carries TRBV7-2 and TRBJ2-1; 8 nucleotides agree with TRBD2. With 5 bases clipped from V and 6 bases from J, the junction kept 9 bases outside the gene matches. The CDR3 loop spans 15 amino acids. In germline, CDR1 is SGHTA, CDR2 FQGNSA. The CDR3, as DNA: TGTGCCAGCAGCCAGCCGACGGGGGGGCCCAATGAGCAGTTCTTC. This codes for CASSQPTGGPNEQFF.

The CDR3 here is CASSQSPPSVYGYTF. The CDR3, as DNA: TGCGCCAGCAGCCAATCCCCCCCCAGCGTCTATGGCTACACCTTC. The chain employs TRBV4-1 and TRBJ1-2; D unclear. V was pared by 2 bases and J by 4 bases, with 14 bases between. Germline-derived CDR1 and CDR2 are MGHRA and YSYEKL. There are 15 residues in the CDR3.

J is TRBJ2-2 and V is TRBV5-1; maybe TRBD1 (5 bases). The germline V and J ends were trimmed by 6 bases and 1 base, with 19 bases remaining between them. This CDR3 has 17 residues. Germline-derived CDR1 and CDR2 are SGHRS and YFSETQ. The CDR3 DNA sequence: TGCGCCAGCACCTCCCTTTTGGCAGGGCTGAACACCGGGGAGCTGTTTTTT. Amino acids: CASTSLLAGLNTGELFF.

The V call is TRBV11-2, the J call TRBJ2-3, with 7 bases that match TRBD2. The CDR3 totals 16 residues. After removal of 5 bases from V and 2 bases from J, the junction contained 10 bases not matched to a gene. Germline V lookup: CDR1 SGHAT, CDR2 FQNNGV. In nucleotides, the CDR3 is TGTGCCAGCAGCCGAGGGTTAGCGGGTTTCACAGATACGCAGTATTTT. As protein: CASSRGLAGFTDTQYF.

This clone was counted only a few times. This chain connects TRBV9 to TRBJ1-2, with D perhaps TRBD1 (6 bases). CDR3 length equals 12 residues. Deletions cut 6 bases from V and 3 bases from J, with 9 bases between. CDR1 and CDR2 from the germline V gene are SGDLS and YYNGEE. The CDR3 sequence: CASNRQDYGYTF. DNA for the CDR3: TGTGCCAGCAACAGACAGGACTATGGCTACACCTTC.

The CDR3 protein is CAISLTGTGNTEAFF. DNA for the CDR3: TGTGCCATCAGCCTTACCGGGACAGGGAATACTGAAGCTTTCTTT. This chain uses TRBV10-3 with TRBJ1-1; 9 bases line up with TRBD1. With V trimmed by 6 bases and J by 5 bases, 10 bases remained unmatched. The length of the CDR3 is 15 residues. CDR1 and CDR2 from the germline V gene are ENHRY and SYGVKD.

The gene calls are TRBV11-3 and TRBJ1-1, with TRBD1 matching 7 bases. CDR1 SGHNT and CDR2 YENEEA come from the germline V gene. Trimming at V came to 0 bases and at J to 3 bases, leaving 1 base not matched to a gene. CDR3 size: 14 residues. CDR3 in amino acids: CASSLEGQYTEAFF. The DNA for the CDR3 is TGTGCCAGCAGCTTAGAGGGACAGTACACTGAAGCTTTCTTT. The full variable domain, completed using reference TRBV11-3 and TRBJ1-1, is EAGVVQSPRYKIIEKKQPVAFWCNPISGHNTLYWYLQNLGQGPELLIRYENEEAVDDSQLPKDRFSAERLKGVDSTLKIQPAELGDSAVYLCASSLEGQYTEAFFGQGTRLTVV.

V usage is TRBV5-1 and J usage is TRBJ2-5; TRBD2 is a possible D gene (7 bases). There are 15 residues in the CDR3. Germline CDR1 reads SGHRS; CDR2 reads YFSETQ. V was cut by 5 bases and J by 5 bases, with 19 bases left in between. CDR3 sequence: CASSPGPGEGETQYF. The CDR3 DNA follows: TGCGCCAGCAGTCCGGGCCCAGGGGAGGGGGAGACCCAGTACTTC.

V usage is TRBV6-5 and J usage is TRBJ2-3, with 8 positions matching TRBD1. V dropped 5 bases and J dropped 6; count of bases not matched to a gene: 10. Germline assignment: CDR1 MNHEY and CDR2 SVGAGI. The CDR3 has 15 amino acids. The DNA of the CDR3 is TGTGCCAGCAGTCCCTCATCAGGGGGCCGGGATACGCAGTATTTT. Amino acids: CASSPSSGGRDTQYF.

The chain links TRBV24-1 to TRBJ2-1; no definite D call. The CDR3 loop spans 17 amino acids. In germline, CDR1 is KGHDR, CDR2 SFDVKD. Trimming took off 4 bases at V and 3 bases at J, with 18 bases between the two ends. The CDR3: CATSDPEVRGSYNEQFF. The CDR3 region has the DNA TGTGCCACCAGTGACCCCGAAGTCAGAGGAAGCTACAATGAGCAGTTCTTC.

The chain couples TRBV5-5 to TRBJ1-2; D gene unclear. The germline V and J ends were trimmed by 4 bases and 5 bases, with 12 bases remaining between them. CDR3 length: 13 amino acids. Germline V lookup: CDR1 SGHKS, CDR2 YYEKEE (reference sequence). CDR3 in amino acids: CASSLGRTYGYTF. The DNA of the CDR3 is TGTGCCAGCAGCCTAGGACGGACTTATGGCTACACCTTC.

The chain has TRBV19 and TRBJ1-2, with 9 nucleotides matching TRBD1. The V gene's germline CDR1 is LNHDA and CDR2 SQIVND (reference sequence). J lost 6 bases, V lost 7 bases, and 12 bases had no gene match. The CDR3 covers 15 residues. The CDR3 is CASTPGPRTGDGYTF. As DNA, the CDR3 is TGTGCCAGTACCCCTGGACCAAGGACAGGGGATGGCTACACCTTC. Supplemented by reference TRBV19 and TRBJ1-2, the full variable domain reads DGGITQSPKYLFRKEGQNVTLSCEQNLNHDAMYWYRQDPGQGLRLIYYSQIVNDFQKGDIAEGYSVSREKKESFPLTVTSAQKNPTAFYLCASTPGPRTGDGYTFGSGTRLTVV.

This chain connects TRBV18 to TRBJ1-1; a possible D gene is TRBD1 (5 bases). V lost 4 bases and J lost 3, with 12 bases in between. This CDR3 contains 14 residues. The germline CDR1 and CDR2 sequences are KGHSH and LQKENI. The CDR3 spells CASSQSREDTEAFF. The DNA for the CDR3 is TGTGCCAGCTCACAGTCCAGGGAAGACACTGAAGCTTTCTTT.

In its sample, this clone was seen a few times. V gene TRBV5-6 combines with J gene TRBJ2-7; tentatively, D is TRBD2 (5 bases). Trimming shortened V by 1 base and J by 4 bases, and 21 bases separated the two germline ends. The CDR3 consists of 17 residues. CDR1 and CDR2 (germline): SGHDT, YYEEEE. CDR3 nucleotide sequence: TGTGCCAGCAGCTTGTGGTTTATTCGGGGAGAGTTATACGAGCAGTACTTC. Its translation is CASSLWFIRGELYEQYF.

The rearrangement links TRBV5-4 to TRBJ2-3; D not resolved. The CDR3 covers 15 residues. Germline CDR1 SGHNT, CDR2 YYREEE (reference sequence). Trimming removed 0 bases from V and 0 bases from J, with 8 bases in between. Here the CDR3 reads CASSLERQSTDTQYF. In DNA form, the CDR3 reads TGTGCCAGCAGCTTGGAGCGCCAAAGCACAGATACGCAGTATTTT.

CDR3 DNA: TGTGCCAGCAGTTACGGAGGGGGCGCTTACGGCTACACCTTC. Its translation: CASSYGGGAYGYTF. This chain uses TRBV6-6 with TRBJ1-2; 7 bases match TRBD1. The CDR3 spans 14 residues. The V gene's germline CDR1 is MNHNY and CDR2 SVGAGI (reference sequence). Trimming took 2 bases from V and 8 from J; bases not matched to a gene: 8.

J is TRBJ2-5 and V is TRBV4-1, with 12 bases lining up with TRBD2. The CDR3 spans 17 residues. V trimming: 0 bases; J trimming: 5 bases; junction bases outside the gene matches: 7. Germline V gives CDR1 MGHRA, CDR2 YSYEKL. The CDR3 region is CASSQDRWTSGDETQYF. For the CDR3, the DNA is TGCGCCAGCAGCCAAGATAGGTGGACTAGCGGGGATGAGACCCAGTACTTC.

This chain joins TRBV28 and TRBJ2-3, with 9 bases matching TRBD1. The CDR3 contains 12 residues. V gave up 5 bases and J gave up 9 bases; unmatched junction bases: 3. Per the germline V gene, CDR1 is MDHEN and CDR2 is SYDVKM. The CDR3, as DNA: TGTGCCAGCAGTCCCGGACAGGGGACGCAGTATTTT. This sequence encodes CASSPGQGTQYF.

V is TRBV5-1 and J is TRBJ1-1; D is perhaps TRBD1 (5 bases). The CDR3 is made up of 15 amino acids. The ends were cut back, 7 bases at V and 10 bases at J, with 26 bases in the middle. CDR1 SGHRS and CDR2 YFSETQ come from the germline V gene. The CDR3 loop is CASRLREGFTMGAFF. The CDR3, as DNA: TGCGCCAGCCGCCTCAGGGAGGGTTTTACTATGGGAGCTTTCTTT.

The chain combines TRBV3-1 (or the pseudogene TRBV3-2) with TRBJ1-4; tentatively, D is TRBD1 (6 bases). The length of the CDR3 is 18 residues. V lost 0 bases and J 8 bases, leaving 22 bases between the germline ends. Germline V gene lookup returns CDR1 LGHDT and CDR2 YNNKEL (reference sequence). CDR3 region: CASSQDDTGSVWGEKLFF. The CDR3 DNA reads as TGTGCCAGCAGCCAAGACGACACAGGGTCGGTGTGGGGGGAAAAACTGTTTTTT.

This chain joins TRBV28 and TRBJ1-6; no definite D call. Trimming shortened V by 3 bases and J by 1 base, and 7 bases separated the two germline ends. The CDR3 loop spans 15 amino acids. Germline CDR1 and CDR2: MDHEN and SYDVKM. The CDR3 DNA sequence: TGTGCCAGCAGTTTTAGAGGGTCCTATAATTCACCCCTCCACTTT. Its protein product is CASSFRGSYNSPLHF.

This chain connects TRBV7-3 to TRBJ2-3; D is unclear. This CDR3 contains 16 residues. Per the germline V gene, CDR1 is SGHTA and CDR2 is FQGTGA. V gave up 4 bases and J gave up 4 bases, with 18 bases separating them. The CDR3 DNA reads as TGTGCCAGCAGCTCCTTGGTCGTGGTGAGTCCAGATACGCAGTATTTT. This translates into CASSSLVVVSPDTQYF.

The chain carries TRBV6-5 and TRBJ2-7; 11 bases match TRBD2. The CDR3 covers 15 residues. CDR1 and CDR2 (germline): MNHEY, SVGAGI. The ends lost 6 bases at V and 1 base at J; junction bases unmatched: 5. The CDR3 region is CASSLSGGASYEQYF. CDR3 nucleotides: TGTGCCAGCAGCCTTAGCGGGGGGGCTTCCTACGAGCAGTACTTC.

V usage is TRBV6-5 and J usage is TRBJ2-1, with TRBD1 matching over 8 bases. The CDR3 contains 15 residues. CDR1 and CDR2 (germline): MNHEY, SVGAGI. With 5 bases clipped from V and 0 bases from J, the junction kept 3 bases outside the gene matches. The CDR3 region has the DNA TGTGCCAGCAGTCGGACAGGGCGCTCCTACAATGAGCAGTTCTTC. This translates into CASSRTGRSYNEQFF.

This clone is a singleton in its sample. The chain has TRBV11-2 and TRBJ2-1; no reliable D call. There are 13 residues in the CDR3. The V gene's germline CDR1 is SGHAT and CDR2 FQNNGV. The V and J ends lost 1 base and 3 bases respectively, with 4 bases between them. The CDR3 here is CASSLGLYNEQFF. CDR3 nucleotide sequence: TGTGCCAGCAGCTTAGGGCTCTACAATGAGCAGTTCTTC.